One and the same sample provided the 10 T cell receptor beta chains below, sequenced in a study of identifying expanded T cells in peripheral blood (dated by TCRdb to the late 2010s). Library prep was done by the immunoSEQ multiplex PCR assay. Sourced from immuneACCESS, this table was stored by TCRdb with only in-frame sequences that have V and J called. A share of the clones is absent; for the studies checked, an unresolved V gene accounts for under half, and the remainder has no known explanation. The sample table shows about 82,000 clones, and about 90% are seen once. The top ten clones comprise 7% to 8.5% of the sample. Specimen: blood. The receptors were gathered from a person between 18 and 75 years old in good health.

The CDR3 DNA is TGTGCCAGCAGCTTAGGCGGGGGACAGGGGGCGGCAGATACGCAGTATTTT. Translation gives CASSLGGGQGAADTQYF. This chain connects TRBV7-6 to TRBJ2-3; TRBD1 aligns across 12 bases. The CDR3 is 17 residues long. V lost 1 base, J lost 4 bases, and 6 bases stayed unmatched. CDR1 is SGHVS and CDR2 is FNYEAQ in the germline V gene.

The rearrangement joins TRBV29-1 to TRBJ2-3; 10 bases line up with TRBD2. The CDR3 has 14 amino acids. Germline lookup yields CDR1 SQVTM and CDR2 ANQGSEA. V gave up 8 bases and J gave up 6 bases; unmatched junction bases: 11. CDR3 amino acids: CSPKLAGALDTQYF. DNA of the CDR3: TGCAGCCCCAAGCTAGCGGGAGCACTGGATACGCAGTATTTT.

By share, this clone ranks as medium-sized (0.01 to 0.1%). The chain employs TRBV4-1 and TRBJ1-1; D remains ambiguous. Deletions cut 1 base from V and 4 bases from J, with 10 bases between. The germline gives CDR1 MGHRA, CDR2 YSYEKL. The CDR3 length is 14 residues. CDR3 loop: CASSQVLGGTEAFF. CDR3 bases: TGCGCCAGCAGCCAAGTGCTGGGTGGCACTGAAGCTTTCTTT.

This chain connects TRBV4-3 to TRBJ2-3, with 9 bases fitting TRBD2. The CDR3 length is 14 residues. The trim removed 4 bases at V and 4 bases at J, leaving 3 bases unmatched. Germline CDR1 reads LGHNA; CDR2 reads YSLEER. The CDR3, as DNA: TGCGCCAGCAGCCTCTGGACTAGCGCAGATACGCAGTATTTT. It specifies CASSLWTSADTQYF.

The chain uses TRBV11-3 and TRBJ2-7; 7 bases are shared with TRBD1. The length of the CDR3 is 15 residues. Germline assignment: CDR1 SGHNT and CDR2 YENEEA. The J segment lost 4 bases and the V segment lost 5 bases, leaving 11 bases of the junction unmatched. The CDR3 sequence: CASSLGQVGSYEQYF. CDR3 nucleotide sequence: TGTGCCAGCAGCCTAGGACAGGTCGGTTCTTACGAGCAGTACTTC.

This chain uses TRBV19 with TRBJ2-3; TRBD1 aligns across 8 bases. Trimming cost V 6 bases and J 3 bases; bases outside gene matches: 5. The CDR3 covers 14 residues. Germline-derived CDR1 and CDR2 are LNHDA and SQIVND (reference sequence). CDR3 sequence reads: CASSLGTGTDTQYF. Written as DNA, the CDR3 is TGTGCCAGTAGCCTCGGGACAGGTACAGATACGCAGTATTTT.

The V call is TRBV29-1, the J call TRBJ2-3; TRBD1 aligns across 10 bases. The CDR3 totals 15 residues. The ends lost 4 bases at V and 6 bases at J; junction bases unmatched: 10. In germline, CDR1 is SQVTM, CDR2 ANQGSEA. CDR3 sequence: CSVASGGQGRDTQYF. CDR3 in DNA: TGCAGCGTTGCCAGCGGGGGACAGGGGCGCGATACGCAGTATTTT.

This rearrangement joins TRBV7-2 to TRBJ1-1, with 7 bases that match TRBD1. Germline CDR1 is SGHTA and CDR2 is FQGNSA. J gave up 3 bases and V 5 bases, and 9 bases lay outside the gene matches. CDR3 length: 15 amino acids. The DNA of the CDR3 is TGTGCCAGCAGCCCTAGGACAGGATCTTACACTGAAGCTTTCTTT. This gives the protein CASSPRTGSYTEAFF.

The rearrangement joins TRBV18 to TRBJ2-3, with no clear D. V gave up 7 bases and J gave up 0 bases, with 17 bases separating them. The germline CDR1 and CDR2 sequences are KGHSH and LQKENI. This CDR3 has 16 residues. CDR3 bases: TGTGCCAGCTTACCCACCAGTACCCGAAGCACAGATACGCAGTATTTT. Amino acid sequence: CASLPTSTRSTDTQYF.

V is TRBV4-1 and J is TRBJ2-3, with 8 positions matching TRBD1. Per the germline V gene, CDR1 is MGHRA and CDR2 is YSYEKL. V shed 5 bases and J 1 base; nucleotides not matched to a gene: 5. The CDR3 is made up of 15 amino acids. The CDR3 loop is CASSYVTGGTDTQYF. The CDR3 DNA sequence: TGCGCCAGCAGCTACGTGACAGGGGGCACAGATACGCAGTATTTT.